These T cell receptor beta chains were read from a single sample in a study of shared T cell receptors in the human thymus. Profiling relied on immunoSEQ multiplex PCR, and the TCRdb table lists in-frame clones only, not all of them. This table has about 660,000 clones, about 89% appearing once. These data were also reused for a study on human thymus T cells.

The sample comprised thymocytes. These receptor sequences come from a boy in the first two years of life with a congenital heart defect. The CDR3 runs from the conserved cysteine through the conserved F or W. D genes are given only for firm matches. Some rows mark clone size as missing; the rest say once, few, many or name a class of expanded clone.

abundance,j_gene,d_gene,v_gene,CDR3nt,CDR3aa
.,TRBJ1-6,TRBD1,TRBV7-9,TGTGCCAGCAGCTTACGACAGGGTAGGAATTCACCCCTCCACTTT,CASSLRQGRNSPLHF
once,TRBJ1-3,.,TRBV9,TGTGCCAGCAGCGTAGGAGTGTCGGGCTCTGGAAACACCATATATTTT,CASSVGVSGSGNTIYF
few,TRBJ2-2,TRBD2,TRBV13,TGTGCCAGCAGCCCGAGACTAGCGGGAGGCCCCGGGACCGGGGAGCTGTTTTTT,CASSPRLAGGPGTGELFF
.,TRBJ2-7,.,TRBV6-6,TGTGCCAGCACCCCGGGGACGGGGGTTAGCGACGAGCAGTACTTC,CASTPGTGVSDEQYF
.,TRBJ2-1,TRBD1,TRBV11-3,TGTGCCAGCAGCCCTCGGACAGGGGGCTACAATGAGCAGTTCTTC,CASSPRTGGYNEQFF
few,TRBJ1-2,.,TRBV28,TGTGCCAGCAGTTTACGTTCAGGGCCCCCCCCTGGCTACACCTTC,CASSLRSGPPPGYTF
.,TRBJ1-3,.,TRBV19,TGTGCCAGTAGTATCTCCACATGGCAGGCGACTGGAAACACCATATATTTT,CASSISTWQATGNTIYF
.,TRBJ2-7,TRBD2,TRBV9,TGTGCCAGCAGCGTAGCTCCCGTGTTAGCGGGTGGAGCTTACGAGCAGTACTTC,CASSVAPVLAGGAYEQYF
.,TRBJ1-2,.,TRBV18,TGTGCCAGCTCACCACCGAACAAGGGGGATGGCTACACCTTC,CASSPPNKGDGYTF
few,TRBJ2-1,TRBD2,TRBV4-3,TGCGCCAGCAGCCAAAGATCTTGGGAGGGGAAGAGCTCCTACAATGAGCAGTTCTTC,CASSQRSWEGKSSYNEQFF
.,TRBJ2-3,TRBD2,TRBV28,TGTGCCAGCAGTTTCTATTTAGCGGGAGGCCCAGATACGCAGTATTTT,CASSFYLAGGPDTQYF
.,TRBJ2-2,.,TRBV15,TGTGCCACCAGCAGATTAAAAGGGGAGCTGTTTTTT,CATSRLKGELFF
once,TRBJ2-5,TRBD2,TRBV6-6,TGTGCCAGCAGTGGACGACTAGCGGTCGAGACCCAGTACTTC,CASSGRLAVETQYF
.,TRBJ1-2,.,TRBV27,TGTGCCAGCAGTCCCCAGTTGGGGGGTGGCTACACCTTC,CASSPQLGGGYTF
.,TRBJ2-1,.,TRBV28,TGTGCCAGCAGTTTATCTGGGGGGCGACAGGGCGGGGAGCAGTTCTTC,CASSLSGGRQGGEQFF
.,TRBJ2-5,TRBD2,TRBV4-3,TGCGCCAGCAGCCGCAAGAGTTATAGCGGGGGAGTTTGGGAGACCCAGTACTTC,CASSRKSYSGGVWETQYF
.,TRBJ1-2,TRBD1,TRBV2,TGTGCCAGCATCCCGACGGACAGGGCGACAGCTAACTATGGCTACACCTTC,CASIPTDRATANYGYTF
.,TRBJ1-2,.,TRBV19,TGTGCCAGTAGAGGCCCGGTCCGCGGGGGCTACACCTTC,CASRGPVRGGYTF
.,TRBJ2-1,.,TRBV7-8,TGTGCCAGCAGCTTCCCTCTGTGTGAGCAGTTCTTC,CASSFPLCEQFF
.,TRBJ1-6,TRBD1,TRBV7-2,TGTGCCAGCAGCTCGACAGGGGAGTGGGGTTCACCCCTCCACTTT,CASSSTGEWGSPLHF
few,TRBJ2-4,.,TRBV27,TGTGCCAGCAGCCCTAGAGGATTTCCTACCCTAAACATTCAGTACTTC,CASSPRGFPTLNIQYF
.,TRBJ2-1,TRBD2,TRBV5-4,TGTGCCAGCAACAGACTAGCGGGGGGCGATAATGAGCAGTTCTTC,CASNRLAGGDNEQFF
.,TRBJ1-1,.,TRBV27,TGTGCCAGCACAGGGTTCACTGAAGCTTTCTTT,CASTGFTEAFF
.,TRBJ1-6,.,TRBV19,TGTGCCAGTAGTAATTACAGGGATAGTGCTTCACCCCTCCACTTT,CASSNYRDSASPLHF
.,TRBJ1-5,TRBD1,TRBV10-3,TGTGCCATCAGCGTGGGACAGGGCAGCAATCAGCCCCAGCATTTT,CAISVGQGSNQPQHF
.,TRBJ2-3,.,TRBV4-2,TGTGCCAGCAGCCCGGGGACATGTATTGCAGATACGCAGTATTTT,CASSPGTCIADTQYF
once,TRBJ1-2,.,TRBV18,TGTGCCAGCTCCCCCCAGGAGGGCAAGGCTATCGGCTACACCTTC,CASSPQEGKAIGYTF
.,TRBJ2-1,TRBD2,TRBV5-4,TGTGCCAGCAGCTTGGAACGGACTAGGACCGACAATGAGCAGTTCTTC,CASSLERTRTDNEQFF
.,TRBJ2-4,TRBD1,TRBV28,TGTGCCAGCAGTTTAGACAGGGGGCTCAATTTACACGCCAAAAACATTCAGTACTTC,CASSLDRGLNLHAKNIQYF
few,TRBJ2-4,.,TRBV29-1,TGCAGCGTTGAGGCCATTAGCGGTAGAGGTGACAAAAACATTCAGTACTTC,CSVEAISGRGDKNIQYF
.,TRBJ2-7,.,TRBV6-1,TGTGCCAGCAGTGAACCCGAGTGTACCTACGAGCAGTACTTC,CASSEPECTYEQYF
.,TRBJ1-5,.,TRBV28,TGTGCCAGCAGTTTATCGGCGGGGAATAGCAATCAGCCCCAGCATTTT,CASSLSAGNSNQPQHF
.,TRBJ1-5,.,TRBV6-1,TGTGCCAGCAGTGAACGGGGTTTTAAGAATCAGCCCCAGCATTTT,CASSERGFKNQPQHF
.,TRBJ2-1,TRBD2,TRBV29-1,TGCAGCAAAACTAGCGGGTTATACAATGAGCAGTTCTTC,CSKTSGLYNEQFF
.,TRBJ2-3,TRBD2,TRBV5-6,TGTGCCAGCAGCTTGAAAACGGGTAGCGGGACAGATACGCAGTATTTT,CASSLKTGSGTDTQYF
.,TRBJ1-2,.,TRBV6-1,TGTGCCAGTATCGCGCCGAGGACAGATGGCTACACCTTC,CASIAPRTDGYTF
.,TRBJ1-6,TRBD1,TRBV6-1,TGTGCCAGCAGTGAAGTCGGGGCAGGGGGGTATAATTCACCCCTCCACTTT,CASSEVGAGGYNSPLHF
.,TRBJ1-2,TRBD1,TRBV5-1,TGCGCCAGCAGCCTTACGGACAGGGCCGTCAACTATGGCTACACCTTC,CASSLTDRAVNYGYTF
.,TRBJ1-2,TRBD1,TRBV7-7,TGTGCCAGCAGCTTAAGCTCCGGGACAGTGATCTATGGCTACACCTTC,CASSLSSGTVIYGYTF
once,TRBJ2-2,TRBD1,TRBV7-2,TGTGCCAGCAGCTTGGACAGGGCGAACACCGGGGAGCTGTTTTTT,CASSLDRANTGELFF
.,TRBJ2-3,.,TRBV5-6,TGTGCCAGCAGCTGGAGGGATTTGAATACGCAGTATTTT,CASSWRDLNTQYF
.,TRBJ2-1,TRBD2,TRBV13,TGTGCCAGCAGCCCAATGCCGGGACTAGCGGGGGGGCGGCCCTACAATGAGCAGTTCTTC,CASSPMPGLAGGRPYNEQFF
.,TRBJ1-1,TRBD1,TRBV11-2,TGTGCCAGCAGCTTCGGACAGGGTAGGGCCATGAACACTGAAGCTTTCTTT,CASSFGQGRAMNTEAFF
.,TRBJ1-4,.,TRBV30,TGTGCCTGGAGCGCCAGACAGGCAAATGAAAAACTGTTTTTT,CAWSARQANEKLFF
.,TRBJ2-7,.,TRBV14,TGTGCCAGCAGCCAAGCAGGGGTAGCGAAGTACGAGCAGTACTTC,CASSQAGVAKYEQYF
.,TRBJ1-4,.,TRBV6-5,TGTGCCAGCAGTTCCGGAAAGGGGGAAAGGGAAAAACTGTTTTTT,CASSSGKGEREKLFF
.,TRBJ2-7,.,TRBV5-8,TGTGCCAGCAGACTCCCGGGACTTGGTTGGGGCGAGCAGTACTTC,CASRLPGLGWGEQYF
.,TRBJ2-3,.,TRBV5-1,TGCGCCAGCAGCTTGCAGTTCACAGATACGCAGTATTTT,CASSLQFTDTQYF
.,TRBJ2-3,.,TRBV6-6,TGTGCCAGCACCGCGGGGACAGCCACAGATACGCAGTATTTT,CASTAGTATDTQYF
.,TRBJ2-7,TRBD1,TRBV7-9,TGTGCCAGCAGCCTAGGTGGTCGGGACAGGGACTACGAGCAGTACTTC,CASSLGGRDRDYEQYF
.,TRBJ2-2,TRBD1,TRBV11-2,TGTGCCAGCAGCCCGGGACAGCCCACCGGGGAGCTGTTTTTT,CASSPGQPTGELFF
.,TRBJ2-5,TRBD2,TRBV28,TGTGCCAGCAGTTTAGGTCTCAGGCGGGAGGACCAAGAGACCCAGTACTTC,CASSLGLRREDQETQYF
.,TRBJ2-7,TRBD1,TRBV11-3,TGTGCCAGCAGCGACCAGGACAGGGCCCCACGATTCGAGTACTTC,CASSDQDRAPRFEYF
.,TRBJ2-3,.,TRBV7-8,TGTGCCAGCAGCTTGATTAGCGGCGTGAAGAGCACAGATACGCAGTATTTT,CASSLISGVKSTDTQYF
once,TRBJ2-1,.,TRBV11-2,TGTGCCAGCAGCCCGAACGGCGAGCAGGGTGAGCAGTTCTTC,CASSPNGEQGEQFF
.,TRBJ2-7,TRBD1,TRBV6-5,TGTGCCAGCAGGACTCCCGGGACAGGGGTTAACGAGCAGTACTTC,CASRTPGTGVNEQYF
.,TRBJ1-5,.,TRBV28,TGTGCCAGCAGTTTAAGTCCTAGGGTAGGGGTTAGCAATCAGCCCCAGCATTTT,CASSLSPRVGVSNQPQHF